These 28 T cell receptor beta chains originate from one sample sequenced in a study of blood T cell repertoires in COVID-19. The repertoire was sequenced with immunoSEQ multiplex PCR; TCRdb's copy has only in-frame clones and lacks some. The sample has roughly 43,000 clones; almost 90% are singletons. The specimen sequenced was peripheral blood. The origin of the receptors is a man aged 50 or older with active COVID-19.

CDR3 protein: CASKGPVREKLFF. For the CDR3, the DNA is TGTGCCAGCAAGGGGCCCGTTCGGGAAAAACTGTTTTTT. The rearrangement uses TRBV28 and TRBJ1-4; a possible D gene is TRBD1 (5 bases). CDR1 and CDR2 (germline): MDHEN, SYDVKM. V was clipped by 7 bases and J by 8 bases, with 14 bases between them. This CDR3 contains 13 residues.

The V and J genes are TRBV7-2 and TRBJ2-6; D unclear. The CDR3 contains 15 residues. The V gene lost 0 bases and the J gene lost 0 bases, with 3 bases spanning the gap. Per germline, CDR1 SGHTA and CDR2 FQGNSA. The CDR3: CASSLAHSGANVLTF. DNA for the CDR3: TGTGCCAGCAGCTTAGCCCACTCTGGGGCCAACGTCCTGACTTTC. The full variable domain, rest sourced from reference TRBV7-2 and TRBJ2-6, is GAGVSQSPSNKVTEKGKDVELRCDPISGHTALYWYRQSLGQGLEFLIYFQGNSAPDKSGLPSDRFSAERTGGSVSTLTIQRTQQEDSAVYLCASSLAHSGANVLTFGAGSRLTVL.

The gene calls are TRBV13 and TRBJ2-6; D is unresolved. The V and J ends lost 5 bases and 4 bases respectively, with 12 bases between them. The germline V gene has CDR1 PRHDT and CDR2 FYEKMQ (reference sequence). This CDR3 comprises 15 residues. CDR3 nucleotides: TGTGCCAGCAGCGCGAGCCAGGCCGGGGCCAACGTCCTGACTTTC. This translates into CASSASQAGANVLTF.

This chain links TRBV28 with TRBJ1-1; 7 nucleotides agree with TRBD1. CDR3 length equals 14 residues. Trimming removed 4 bases from V and 6 bases from J; junction bases left unmatched: 8. CDR1 and CDR2 (germline): MDHEN, SYDVKM. CDR3 bases: TGTGCCAGCAGTTCAGGGGGGCCGGTCGCTGAAGCTTTCTTT. Amino acid sequence: CASSSGGPVAEAFF.

The rearrangement joins TRBV7-3 to TRBJ2-5, with 15 positions matching TRBD2. Germline values: CDR1 SGHTA, CDR2 FQGTGA. The CDR3 covers 18 residues. Losses at the gene ends were 3 bases for V and 4 bases for J; bases not matched to a gene: 9. CDR3 in amino acids: CASSLGGTSGGMTETQYF. The CDR3 DNA follows: TGTGCCAGCAGCTTGGGAGGGACTAGCGGGGGGATGACAGAGACCCAGTACTTC.

This clone was picked up a small number of times. V is TRBV29-1 and J is TRBJ1-2; possible D gene TRBD1, 6 bases. With 0 bases removed from V and 8 bases from J, the gap between germline ends came to 16 bases. This CDR3 comprises 14 residues. Per the germline V gene, CDR1 is SQVTM and CDR2 is ANQGSEA. CDR3 in amino acids: CSVEEWQGLMGYTF. Here the CDR3 DNA reads TGCAGCGTTGAAGAATGGCAGGGGTTAATGGGCTACACCTTC.

The chain recombines TRBV7-2 with TRBJ2-3; the match to TRBD2 covers 10 bases. The CDR3 is 16 residues long. The V gene's germline CDR1 is SGHTA and CDR2 FQGNSA. V lost 2 bases, J lost 0 bases, and 2 bases stayed unmatched. Here the CDR3 reads CASSLTSGASTDTQYF. CDR3 nucleotides: TGTGCCAGCAGCTTAACTAGCGGGGCTAGCACAGATACGCAGTATTTT.

The rearrangement joins TRBV6-2 or TRBV6-3 to TRBJ1-1, with D tentatively TRBD1 (5 bases). The germline gives CDR1 MNHEY, CDR2 SVGEGT. This CDR3 has 14 residues. Trimming stripped 6 bases from V and 2 bases from J, with 13 bases between. CDR3 nucleotide sequence: TGTGCCAGCAGCCGTGCAGGGCTTAACACTGAAGCTTTCTTT. Translation: CASSRAGLNTEAFF.

The chain combines TRBV2 with TRBJ2-1; D uncertain. Germline-derived CDR1 and CDR2 are SNHLY and FYNNEI. The length of the CDR3 is 14 residues. Trimming took off 6 bases at V and 5 bases at J, with 14 bases between the two ends. The CDR3 reads CASRNGVADNEQFF. For the CDR3, the DNA is TGTGCCAGCAGGAACGGAGTGGCGGACAATGAGCAGTTCTTC.

V and J are TRBV5-4 and TRBJ2-2; D may be TRBD1 (6 bases). CDR1 is SGHNT and CDR2 is YYREEE in the germline V gene (reference sequence). There are 16 residues in the CDR3. Trimming cost V 4 bases and J 1 base, with 14 bases left between them. The CDR3 nucleotides are TGTGCCAGCAGCATCGGACAGCCTTTGAACACCGGGGAGCTGTTTTTT. This encodes CASSIGQPLNTGELFF. Complete variable domain (other parts from reference TRBV5-4 and TRBJ2-2): ETGVTQSPTHLIKTRGQQVTLRCSSQSGHNTVSWYQQALGQGPQFIFQYYREEENGRGNFPPRFSGLQFPNYSSELNVNALELDDSALYLCASSIGQPLNTGELFFGEGSRLTVL.

The V and J genes are TRBV19 and TRBJ1-4; 9 positions agree with TRBD1. CDR3 length: 16 residues. The germline V gene has CDR1 LNHDA and CDR2 SQIVND (reference sequence). The ends lost 5 bases at V and 7 bases at J; junction bases unmatched: 11. CDR3 in amino acids: CASSATPGTGSEKLFF. As DNA, the CDR3 is TGTGCCAGTAGTGCGACTCCCGGGACAGGGAGTGAAAAACTGTTTTTT.

V gene TRBV10-3 combines with J gene TRBJ2-1, with D tentatively TRBD2 (6 bases). The CDR3 is 14 residues long. Germline loops: CDR1 ENHRY, CDR2 SYGVKD. V was cut by 11 bases and J by 5 bases, with 19 bases left in between. The CDR3 reads CACSPGLPNNEQFF. In DNA form, the CDR3 reads TGTGCCTGCTCCCCGGGACTGCCAAACAATGAGCAGTTCTTC.

CDR3 protein: CAIRNAGTGIREQYF. CDR3 in DNA: TGTGCCATCAGAAACGCCGGGACAGGGATTCGCGAGCAGTACTTC. This chain joins TRBV10-3 and TRBJ2-7; the match to TRBD1 covers 9 bases. V shed 6 bases, J shed 6 bases, and the junction held 12 bases outside the gene matches. The CDR3 has 15 amino acids. Per germline, CDR1 ENHRY and CDR2 SYGVKD.

The rearrangement links TRBV5-8 to TRBJ1-4; 7 nucleotides agree with TRBD1. The CDR3 is 14 residues long. The germline gives CDR1 SGHTS, CDR2 YDEGEE. Trimming removed 4 bases from V and 3 bases from J; junction bases left unmatched: 3. CDR3 region: CASSRTGANEKLFF. CDR3 bases: TGTGCCAGCAGCCGTACAGGGGCTAATGAAAAACTGTTTTTT.

This clone came up once. J is TRBJ1-4 and V is TRBV14; possibly TRBD1 for D (6 bases). V lost 1 base, J lost 4 bases, and 16 bases lay in between. This CDR3 spans 17 amino acids. CDR1 SGHDN and CDR2 FVKESK come from the germline V gene. CDR3 residues: CASSQAPWGQGNEKLFF. CDR3 coding DNA: TGTGCCAGCAGCCAAGCCCCCTGGGGGCAGGGTAATGAAAAACTGTTTTTT.

The V gene is TRBV30, the J gene TRBJ2-3, with D perhaps TRBD2 (5 bases). CDR1 GTSNPN and CDR2 SVGIG come from the germline V gene (reference sequence). This CDR3 spans 12 amino acids. V was shortened by 0 bases and J by 8 bases, with 9 bases between the two germline ends. The CDR3 spells CAWSVTRGTQYF. CDR3 nucleotide sequence: TGTGCCTGGAGTGTAACACGGGGTACGCAGTATTTT.

This rearrangement joins TRBV9 to TRBJ1-3, with D possibly matching TRBD1 (6 bases). V was shortened by 3 bases and J by 0 bases, with 7 bases between the two germline ends. Germline CDR1 and CDR2: SGDLS and YYNGEE. The CDR3 length is 14 residues. This CDR3 is CASSGGLSGNTIYF. CDR3 in DNA: TGTGCCAGCAGCGGGGGGCTCTCTGGAAACACCATATATTTT.

The chain combines TRBV6-5 with TRBJ1-5; D is perhaps TRBD1 (6 bases). CDR1 is MNHEY, CDR2 SVGAGI, per germline. V was shortened by 6 bases and J by 3 bases, with 15 bases between the two germline ends. The CDR3 contains 15 residues. The CDR3 DNA sequence: TGTGCCAGCAGCCAGTGGACAGTCTACAATCAGCCCCAGCATTTT. As protein: CASSQWTVYNQPQHF.

The CDR3 DNA is TGCGCCAGCAGCCCCCTGGGGCAGATGAACACCGGGGAGCTGTTTTTT. Its translation is CASSPLGQMNTGELFF. The chain has TRBV4-1 and TRBJ2-2; D might be TRBD1 (5 bases). Germline V gene sequence: CDR1 MGHRA, CDR2 YSYEKL. The CDR3 has 16 residues. Deletions cut 4 bases from V and 1 base from J, with 13 bases between.

The chain uses TRBV11-1 and TRBJ2-7; TRBD1 matches 7 bases. The CDR3 length is 15 residues. The junction had 8 bases not matched to a gene; V was cut back by 5 bases and J by 1 base. The germline V gene has CDR1 SGHAT and CDR2 FQDESV (reference sequence). The CDR3 nucleotides read TGTGCCAGCAGCCAAGGGACAGTCGCATCCTACGAGCAGTACTTC. Translation: CASSQGTVASYEQYF.

V usage is TRBV6-5 and J usage is TRBJ1-3; tentatively, D is TRBD1 (6 bases). The V gene lost 8 bases and the J gene lost 0 bases, with 14 bases spanning the gap. The CDR3 consists of 15 residues. CDR1 and CDR2 from the germline V gene are MNHEY and SVGAGI. The CDR3: CASCPQGISGNTIYF. The CDR3, as DNA: TGTGCCAGCTGTCCACAGGGAATCTCTGGAAACACCATATATTTT.

V and J are TRBV6-6 and TRBJ1-2, with TRBD1 matching over 7 bases. The CDR3 totals 13 residues. J gave up 3 bases and V 8 bases, and 6 bases lay outside the gene matches. Germline values: CDR1 MNHNY, CDR2 SVGAGI (reference sequence). CDR3 DNA sequence: TGTGCCAGCCGTCCTACAGGGGACTATGGCTACACCTTC. This encodes CASRPTGDYGYTF.

The V and J genes are TRBV24-1 and TRBJ2-1; 10 nucleotides align to TRBD1. Trimming removed 11 bases from V and 0 bases from J; junction bases left unmatched: 3. The CDR3 is 14 amino acids. The V gene's germline CDR1 is KGHDR and CDR2 SFDVKD. CDR3 region: CARRDRGSYNEQFF. In nucleotides, the CDR3 is TGTGCCAGACGGGACAGGGGCTCCTACAATGAGCAGTTCTTC.

V is TRBV30 and J is TRBJ2-7; 8 bases line up with TRBD1. The J segment lost 5 bases and the V segment lost 8 bases, leaving 11 bases of the junction unmatched. The CDR3 is made up of 13 amino acids. Germline CDR1 is GTSNPN and CDR2 is SVGIG (reference sequence). The CDR3 DNA follows: TGTGCCCAAACGGACAGGGTAAGGGACGAGCAGTACTTC. Protein sequence: CAQTDRVRDEQYF.

The chain has TRBV7-9 and TRBJ1-1; maybe TRBD1 (6 bases). Germline-derived CDR1 and CDR2 are SEHNR and FQNEAQ (reference sequence). The V end was cut by 1 base, the J end by 1 base, with 10 bases between. The CDR3 consists of 15 residues. CDR3 coding DNA: TGTGCCAGCAGCTTAGTGCAGGGGAGGAACACTGAAGCTTTCTTT. Its translation: CASSLVQGRNTEAFF.

This chain links TRBV9 with TRBJ1-2, with D possibly matching TRBD1 (6 bases). The length of the CDR3 is 12 residues. Germline-derived CDR1 and CDR2 are SGDLS and YYNGEE. The ends were cut back, 0 bases at V and 8 bases at J, with 8 bases in the middle. The CDR3 protein is CASSVAGEGYTF. The CDR3 coding sequence is TGTGCCAGCAGCGTAGCAGGGGAAGGCTACACCTTC.

The V gene is TRBV25-1, the J gene TRBJ2-2; D is possibly TRBD1 (5 bases). Between the trimmed V and J ends, which lost 2 bases and 4 bases, there was a span of 8 bases. The CDR3 covers 14 residues. CDR1 MGHDK and CDR2 SYGVNS come from the germline V gene. For the CDR3, the DNA is TGTGCCAGCAGTGAACTTACAGGCACCGGGGAGCTGTTTTTT. Its translation is CASSELTGTGELFF.

This clone was seen a single time. The V and J genes are TRBV15 and TRBJ1-1, with D possibly matching TRBD1 (5 bases). CDR1 and CDR2 from the germline V gene are LNHNV and YYDKDF (reference sequence). The CDR3 has 13 residues. V was shortened by 0 bases and J by 12 bases, with 14 bases between the two germline ends. The CDR3 here is CATSRDKTEASFF. The CDR3 DNA follows: TGTGCCACCAGCAGAGATAAGACAGAAGCATCTTTCTTT.